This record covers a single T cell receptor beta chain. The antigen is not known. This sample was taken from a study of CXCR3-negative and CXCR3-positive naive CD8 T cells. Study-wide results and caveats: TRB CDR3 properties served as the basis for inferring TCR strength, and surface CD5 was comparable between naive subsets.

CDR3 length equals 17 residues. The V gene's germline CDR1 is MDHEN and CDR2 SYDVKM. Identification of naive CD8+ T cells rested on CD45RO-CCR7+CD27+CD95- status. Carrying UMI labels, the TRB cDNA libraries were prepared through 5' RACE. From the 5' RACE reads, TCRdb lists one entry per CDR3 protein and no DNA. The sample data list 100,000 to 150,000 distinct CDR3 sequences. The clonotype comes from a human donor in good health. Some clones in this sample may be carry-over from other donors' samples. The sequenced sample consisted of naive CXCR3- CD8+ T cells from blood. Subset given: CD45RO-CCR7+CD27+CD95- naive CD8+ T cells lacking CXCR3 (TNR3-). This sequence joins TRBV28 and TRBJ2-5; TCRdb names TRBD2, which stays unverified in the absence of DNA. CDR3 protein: CASSSRGLAPFQETQYF. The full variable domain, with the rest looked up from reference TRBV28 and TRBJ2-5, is DVKVTQSSRYLVKRTGEKVFLECVQDMDHENMFWYRQDPGLGLRLIYFSYDVKMKEKGDIPEGYSVSREKKERFSLILESASTNQTSMYLCASSSRGLAPFQETQYFGPGTRLLVL.